This is a list of T cell receptor beta chains from one sample in a study of blood T cells in healthy people across ages. MiXCR was run by TCRdb on the 5' RACE reads, yielding one entry per CDR3 protein. The data show 700,000 to 950,000 distinct CDR3 sequences, 40% to 45% seen once. Sequencing was done on a sample of blood. These receptors originate from a woman aged 60-70 years in good health. Both conserved end residues are part of each CDR3. Where a row states a size, it is once, few, many or the class of an expanded clone; other rows omit it.

V gene,clone size,J gene,CDR3 protein
TRBV29-1,once,NA,CSVERLGEGTQYF
TRBV12-3/TRBV12-4,few,TRBJ1-1,CASSLSGPNTEAFF
TRBV7-9,NA,TRBJ2-3,CASSPQDSGTQYF
TRBV13,few,TRBJ1-5,CASSQGVQPQHF
TRBV20-1,NA,TRBJ2-5,CSARGGRATETQYF
TRBV29-1,few,TRBJ2-5,CSVEPGQGPSYNEQYF
TRBV29-1,NA,TRBJ2-7,CSATGVGGSYEQYF
TRBV3-1,NA,TRBJ2-5,CASSQMPYNEQYF
TRBV6-4,NA,TRBJ2-7,CASSNYNEQYF
TRBV7-3,NA,TRBJ2-3,CASSLSRGGADTQYF
TRBV3-1,few,TRBJ1-6,CASSQVRRRGSPLHF
TRBV6-2/TRBV6-3,few,TRBJ2-7,CASSTRIIYEQYF
TRBV7-9,few,TRBJ2-7,CASSFSMGGEQYF
TRBV6-6,NA,TRBJ1-2,CASSRGGVGYGYTF
TRBV7-2,many,TRBJ2-3,CASSPFQGGGTDTQYF
TRBV7-2,NA,TRBJ2-5,CASSFSGEEYNEQYF
TRBV20-1,NA,TRBJ2-1,CSAYKSGRQFF